This TCR beta chain was sequenced in a study of T-cell memory formation after mild COVID-19. Overall study results and limits: Second-wave clones reaching peak frequency on day 37 lacked confirmed SARS-CoV-2 specificity.

One entry per CDR3 protein results from TCRdb running MiXCR on the 5' RACE reads. This sample has almost 250,000 distinct CDR3 sequences; roughly 15% occur once, and the top ten carry about 2%. The V segment lost 4 bases and the J segment 5 bases; nucleotides outside the gene matches: 6. The CDR3 is 14 residues long. This clonotype appeared a few times. Its target is unknown. The sequencing input was PBMCs or a T cell subset sorted from them (not recorded which). The receptor's source is an adult woman who had mild COVID-19 (a few samples of this study predate the infection). Cell type and time point are not known. The J gene is TRBJ2-3, the V gene TRBV12-3 or TRBV12-4; TRBD2 aligns across 7 bases. The CDR3 sequence is CASSWTGGGDTQYF. In DNA, the CDR3 is TGTGCCAGCAGTTGGACGGGAGGAGGAGATACGCAGTATTTT.